Detailed here is one T cell receptor beta chain. There is no known antigen for this receptor. There are no base qualities to consult, and no much larger clone falls within one base. The data stem from a study of radiotherapy plus CTLA-4 blockade in lung cancer (dated by TCRdb to 2017 to 2018). Regarding the complete study: Among enrolled patients, around 20% had an objective response and about 30% reached disease control. Points the paper makes about the study in general: The strongest predictors of response, as reported, were early dynamic changes in blood T cell clones along with a rise in serum interferon-beta after radiation. After treatment with radiotherapy and ipilimumab, TCR clones that came from tumors expanded in the peripheral blood.

Receptor amplification or capture employed the immunoSEQ multiplex PCR assay. This is the immuneACCESS table as TCRdb keeps it, with only in-frame sequences that have V and J called. A part of the clones is gone; compared with another copy, unresolved V genes explain less than half, and the rest is unexplained. Within this sample are over 75,000 clones, with about four fifths of them counted one time only. The ten largest clones add up to 0.65% to 0.95% of the sample. The germline V gene sets CDR1 to SGHTA and CDR2 to FQGTGA. Including cysteine and phenylalanine, the CDR3 has 12 amino acids. Just CDR3 DNA is preserved here, 36 bases in frame from base 1. V drops 5 bases and J drops 10 bases, leaving 12 bases in between. The study evaluated CTLA-4 blockade (ipilimumab) given together with focal radiation therapy in patients who had chemo-refractory metastatic non-small-cell lung cancer.

The sequence is built from TRBV7-3 and TRBJ2-1; the D gene cannot be named for sure. Sequenced here: peripheral blood, sampled from a patient treated with radiotherapy plus ipilimumab. The sequence was obtained from a human donor with non-small cell lung cancer who had stable disease on radiotherapy plus ipilimumab. Here is the DNA: TGTGCCAGCAGCCCGACCGTGGGGGAGCAGTTCTTC. Its translation reads: CASSPTVGEQFF.